A single sample gave rise to the 29 T cell receptor beta chains below, sequenced in a study of cytomegalovirus exposure and HLA in healthy donors (TCRdb year 2017). Library preparation was by the immunoSEQ multiplex PCR assay. A mixture of 60 forward primers for TCR Vbeta segments and 13 reverse primers for TCR Jbeta segments was used in the multiplex PCR. What TCRdb holds here is the immuneACCESS table cut down to in-frame rearrangements. Part of the clones is not present; checked against another copy, under half of the missing clones reflect an unresolved V gene, and the others are unexplained. The sample records 100,000 to 120,000 clones, 69% of which are singletons. Together, the top ten hold approximately 3% of the sample. Sequenced sample: PBMCs. The receptors come from a man younger than 45 in good health and CMV-seronegative.

The rearrangement links TRBV7-2 to TRBJ1-3; possibly TRBD1 for D (6 bases). With 5 bases removed from V and 0 bases from J, the gap between germline ends came to 14 bases. The CDR3 has 16 amino acids. CDR1 and CDR2 (germline): SGHTA, FQGNSA. CDR3: CASSARGGPSGNTIYF. The DNA of the CDR3 is TGTGCCAGCAGCGCCCGCGGGGGCCCCTCTGGAAACACCATATATTTT.

V and J are TRBV7-9 and TRBJ2-1; perhaps TRBD2 as D (6 bases). Trimming shortened V by 1 base and J by 0 bases, and 19 bases separated the two germline ends. Germline lookup yields CDR1 SEHNR and CDR2 FQNEAQ (reference sequence). This CDR3 contains 19 residues. DNA for the CDR3: TGTGCCAGCAGCTTAGGGTACGGTAGCAGGGACTCCTCCTACAATGAGCAGTTCTTC. Its protein is CASSLGYGSRDSSYNEQFF.

This clone was seen only a few times. The chain has TRBV29-1 and TRBJ2-4; D may be TRBD1 (5 bases). Trimming removed 5 bases at V and 7 bases at J, with 12 bases between. The CDR3 has 12 residues. Germline CDR1 SQVTM, CDR2 ANQGSEA. CDR3 loop: CSVQTARNIQYF. The CDR3 DNA follows: TGCAGCGTTCAGACAGCCAGGAACATTCAGTACTTC.

The V call is TRBV28, the J call TRBJ2-6, with a tentative D call TRBD1 (5 bases). Germline-derived CDR1 and CDR2 are MDHEN and SYDVKM. The V end was cut by 6 bases, the J end by 1 base, with 10 bases between. The CDR3 runs 15 residues. In nucleotides, the CDR3 is TGTGCCAGCAGCGCAGGGTTTTCTGGGGCCAACGTCCTGACTTTC. It is translated as CASSAGFSGANVLTF.

Here the CDR3 reads CASSQHQGGYEQYF. CDR3 DNA sequence: TGTGCCAGCAGCCAGCACCAGGGGGGTTACGAGCAGTACTTC. The chain carries TRBV11-2 and TRBJ2-7; D is possibly TRBD1 (7 bases). CDR1 SGHAT and CDR2 FQNNGV come from the germline V gene. V lost 5 bases and J lost 4, with 15 bases in between. The CDR3 loop spans 14 amino acids.

This clone appeared a single time. This chain connects TRBV30 to TRBJ2-3; D perhaps matches TRBD2 (6 bases). Trimming shortened V by 0 bases and J by 6 bases, and 13 bases separated the two germline ends. Germline values: CDR1 GTSNPN, CDR2 SVGIG (reference sequence). The CDR3 covers 14 residues. CDR3 sequence reads: CAWSVRAGRDTQYF. CDR3 sequence (DNA): TGTGCCTGGAGTGTACGTGCGGGAAGGGATACGCAGTATTTT.

The gene calls are TRBV9 and TRBJ1-2; no reliable D call. The CDR3 is made up of 15 amino acids. The germline CDR1 and CDR2 sequences are SGDLS and YYNGEE. The V gene lost 4 bases and the J gene lost 2 bases, with 15 bases spanning the gap. The CDR3 nucleotides read TGTGCCAGCAGCTTCCACGTTGCGGGGAACTATGGCTACACCTTC. Translating gives CASSFHVAGNYGYTF.

V is TRBV6-1 and J is TRBJ2-7; 10 bases agree with TRBD2. This CDR3 has 15 amino acids. The V gene's germline CDR1 is MNHNS and CDR2 SASEGT. The junction had 5 bases not matched to a gene; V was cut back by 4 bases and J by 2 bases. CDR3 coding DNA: TGTGCCAGCAGTGGAGCAGCGGGAGGGCCCTACGAGCAGTACTTC. Translation: CASSGAAGGPYEQYF.

Only a few counts were recorded for this clone. V gene TRBV4-1 combines with J gene TRBJ2-5; the D is unclear. The CDR3 runs 13 residues. CDR1 is MGHRA, CDR2 YSYEKL, per germline. V was trimmed by 2 bases and J by 2 bases, leaving 6 bases between them. CDR3 sequence (DNA): TGCGCCAGCAGCCAACTAATGCAAGAGACCCAGTACTTC. Its translation: CASSQLMQETQYF.

The chain combines TRBV13 with TRBJ1-3; 8 bases match TRBD1. Trimming removed 5 bases from V and 0 bases from J; junction bases left unmatched: 12. Germline V gene lookup returns CDR1 PRHDT and CDR2 FYEKMQ (reference sequence). The CDR3 covers 18 residues. The chain's CDR3 is CASSRQGFTILSGNTIYF. CDR3 coding DNA: TGTGCCAGCAGCCGACAGGGGTTCACTATCCTCTCTGGAAACACCATATATTTT.

This clone was seen a single time. The chain has TRBV9 and TRBJ2-2; possibly TRBD1 for D (6 bases). Germline V lookup: CDR1 SGDLS, CDR2 YYNGEE. The CDR3 spans 15 residues. The V and J ends lost 2 bases and 7 bases respectively, with 15 bases between them. In nucleotides, the CDR3 is TGTGCCAGCAGCGTCGGACAGACTACCTTCGGGGAGCTGTTTTTT. Amino acids: CASSVGQTTFGELFF.

The chain employs TRBV9 and TRBJ2-1; 10 nucleotides match TRBD1. CDR1 is SGDLS, CDR2 YYNGEE, per germline. J was trimmed by 9 bases and V by 2 bases; bases with no gene match: 2. CDR3 length: 13 residues. Here the CDR3 reads CASSVGTGAEQFF. The CDR3 DNA reads TGTGCCAGCAGCGTGGGGACAGGGGCTGAGCAGTTCTTC.

The gene calls are TRBV19 and TRBJ1-4, with a tentative D call TRBD1 (5 bases). V lost 5 bases, J lost 1 base, and 17 bases lay in between. CDR1 is LNHDA, CDR2 SQIVND, per germline (reference sequence). This CDR3 has 17 amino acids. The chain's CDR3 is CASSPRQTAVTNEKLFF. The CDR3 DNA follows: TGTGCCAGTAGTCCGCGACAGACCGCCGTAACTAATGAAAAACTGTTTTTT.

J is TRBJ2-7 and V is TRBV6-5, with 8 bases aligning to TRBD1. The germline V gene encodes CDR1 MNHEY and CDR2 SVGAGI. The CDR3 runs 15 residues. Germline trimming cut 4 bases from V and 3 bases from J; bases unmatched to any gene: 8. This CDR3 is CASSSDRGIYYEQYF. CDR3 nucleotides: TGTGCCAGCAGTTCCGACAGGGGAATATACTACGAGCAGTACTTC.

This chain links TRBV11-1 with TRBJ1-1; 10 positions agree with TRBD1. Trimming at V came to 3 bases and at J to 9 bases, leaving 10 bases not matched to a gene. Germline values: CDR1 SGHAT, CDR2 FQDESV (reference sequence). The CDR3 consists of 15 residues. The DNA of the CDR3 is TGTGCCAGCAGCTTGAGACAGGGGGCGGTAATCCAAGCTTTCTTT. Translated: CASSLRQGAVIQAFF. Variable domain in full (rest from reference TRBV11-1 and TRBJ1-1): EAEVAQSPRYKITEKSQAVAFWCDPISGHATLYWYRQILGQGPELLVQFQDESVVDDSQLPKDRFSAERLKGVDSTLKIQPAELGDSAMYLCASSLRQGAVIQAFFGQGTRLTVV.

The chain recombines TRBV13 with TRBJ2-3; tentatively, D is TRBD2 (5 bases). The CDR3 consists of 11 residues. Germline values: CDR1 PRHDT, CDR2 FYEKMQ (reference sequence). V was trimmed by 5 bases and J by 9 bases, leaving 9 bases between them. This chain's CDR3 is CASSNGITQYF. CDR3 DNA sequence: TGTGCCAGCAGCAACGGGATCACGCAGTATTTT.

V gene TRBV7-8 combines with J gene TRBJ2-1; 12 nucleotides agree with TRBD2. V shed 3 bases and J 8 bases; nucleotides not matched to a gene: 5. The CDR3 sequence is 15 residues long. CDR1 SGHVS and CDR2 FQNEAQ come from the germline V gene. Here the CDR3 reads CASSLTTSGSHEQFF. CDR3 bases: TGTGCCAGCAGCTTGACGACTAGCGGGAGCCATGAGCAGTTCTTC. Complete variable domain (other parts from reference TRBV7-8 and TRBJ2-1): GAGVSQSPRYKVAKRGQDVALRCDPISGHVSLFWYQQALGQGPEFLTYFQNEAQLDKSGLPSDRFFAERPEGSVSTLKIQRTQQEDSAVYLCASSLTTSGSHEQFFGPGTRLTVL.

V usage is TRBV6-1 and J usage is TRBJ1-5; tentative D call: TRBD1 (5 bases). The V and J ends lost 3 bases and 6 bases respectively, with 12 bases between them. The CDR3 consists of 14 residues. CDR1 is MNHNS, CDR2 SASEGT, per germline. The CDR3 sequence: CASSDDRSRQPQHF. The CDR3 coding sequence is TGTGCCAGCAGTGACGACAGAAGTCGTCAGCCCCAGCATTTT.

The chain uses TRBV9 and TRBJ2-5, with TRBD2 identical over 7 bases. V lost 4 bases, J lost 11 bases, and 17 bases stayed unmatched. The germline CDR1 and CDR2 sequences are SGDLS and YYNGEE. This CDR3 region has 15 residues. The CDR3 sequence is CASSTQDQWGGEQYF. The CDR3 nucleotides are TGTGCCAGCAGCACGCAGGACCAGTGGGGGGGAGAGCAGTACTTC.

The rearrangement joins TRBV2 to TRBJ1-5, with 10 bases lining up with TRBD1. Germline loops: CDR1 SNHLY, CDR2 FYNNEI. The CDR3 length is 16 residues. The junction had 11 bases not matched to a gene; V was cut back by 6 bases and J by 6 bases. In DNA, the CDR3 is TGTGCCAGCAGCGCCAGACAGGGGGCCGTGAGTCAGCCCCAGCATTTT. This codes for CASSARQGAVSQPQHF.

This clone was detected only a few times. The chain is built from TRBV19 and TRBJ2-7, with TRBD2 matching 8 bases. Unmatched junction bases numbered 9, after V lost 5 bases and J lost 3 bases. The CDR3 totals 15 residues. Germline loops: CDR1 LNHDA, CDR2 SQIVND (reference sequence). The CDR3 region has the DNA TGTGCCAGTAGTGGAACTAGCGGATCCTACTACGAGCAGTACTTC. Encoded protein: CASSGTSGSYYEQYF.

The chain recombines TRBV18 with TRBJ2-1; tentatively, D is TRBD1 (8 bases). The CDR3 is 16 residues long. The V gene's germline CDR1 is KGHSH and CDR2 LQKENI. The V end was cut by 0 bases, the J end by 3 bases, with 12 bases between. This CDR3 reads CASSPPTGGDYNEQFF. In nucleotides, the CDR3 is TGTGCCAGCTCACCACCTACAGGGGGGGACTACAATGAGCAGTTCTTC. The full variable domain, in which reference TRBV18 and TRBJ2-1 provide the parts outside the CDR3, is NAGVMQNPRHLVRRRGQEARLRCSPMKGHSHVYWYRQLPEEGLKFMVYLQKENIIDESGMPKERFSAEFPKEGPSILRIQQVVRGDSAAYFCASSPPTGGDYNEQFFGPGTRLTVL.

For this clone: One junction end disagrees with the germline gene, perhaps due to a read error. V gene TRBV5-1 combines with J gene TRBJ2-6; D is possibly TRBD1 (5 bases). Germline CDR1 is SGHRS and CDR2 is YFSETQ. The CDR3 extends over 16 amino acids. CDR3 region: CASSLSRSSGANGLTF. Here the CDR3 DNA reads TGCGCCAGCAGCTTGAGCCGAAGCTCTGGGGCCAACGGCCTGACTTTC. Complete variable domain (other parts from reference TRBV5-1 and TRBJ2-6): KAGVTQTPRYLIKTRGQQVTLSCSPISGHRSVSWYQQTPGQGLQFLFEYFSETQRNKGNFPGRFSGRQFSNSRSEMNVSTLELGDSALYLCASSLSRSSGANGLTFGAGSRLTVL.

The chain links TRBV6-6 to TRBJ1-3, with D hard to call. The CDR3 is 14 residues long. Trimming pared 6 bases from V and 0 bases from J, leaving 9 bases between. In germline, CDR1 is MNHNY, CDR2 SVGAGI (reference sequence). The CDR3 loop is CASSLTGSGNTIYF. The CDR3 DNA reads as TGTGCCAGCAGCCTAACGGGCTCTGGAAACACCATATATTTT.

This sequence joins TRBV29-1 and TRBJ2-7; 8 bases line up with TRBD1. Germline V gene data show CDR1 as SQVTM and CDR2 as ANQGSEA. CDR3 length: 12 amino acids. V trimming: 7 bases; J trimming: 5 bases; junction bases outside the gene matches: 7. The CDR3 protein is CSARTGSNEQYF. The DNA for the CDR3 is TGCAGCGCCAGGACAGGGTCCAACGAGCAGTACTTC.

The chain is built from TRBV29-1 and TRBJ1-3; no clear D gene. Trimming cost V 3 bases and J 1 base, with 4 bases left between them. The germline CDR1 and CDR2 sequences are SQVTM and ANQGSEA. CDR3 size: 12 residues. This chain's CDR3 is CSVESSGNTIYF. The CDR3 DNA reads TGCAGCGTTGAGAGTTCTGGAAACACCATATATTTT.

Note on this clone: One junction end does not reproduce the germline sequence, and a read error may be involved. This chain uses TRBV27 with TRBJ2-7; 11 positions match TRBD2. This CDR3 comprises 14 residues. Germline V lookup: CDR1 MNHEY, CDR2 SMNVEV (reference sequence). The CDR3 DNA reads TGTGCGAGCAGGTTAGCGGGAGGGACTCACGAGCAGTACTTC. Translation: CASRLAGGTHEQYF.

V usage is TRBV6-5 and J usage is TRBJ1-6, with 9 nucleotides matching TRBD1. CDR3 size: 14 residues. The V gene end was trimmed by 6 bases and the J gene end by 15 bases; junction bases not matched to a gene: 12. CDR1 is MNHEY, CDR2 SVGAGI, per germline. In DNA, the CDR3 is TGTGCCAGCAGCCTTGGGACAGGGACAACGGTCCTCCACTTT. This encodes CASSLGTGTTVLHF.

CDR3 amino acids: CASSPNELYGYTF. In nucleotides, the CDR3 is TGTGCCAGCAGCCCGAACGAGCTCTATGGCTACACCTTC. The chain employs TRBV7-9 and TRBJ1-2; D is uncertain. CDR3 length: 13 residues. Germline values: CDR1 SEHNR, CDR2 FQNEAQ (reference sequence). Trimming removed 5 bases at V and 4 bases at J, with 11 bases between. Full variable domain (outside the CDR3, taken from reference TRBV7-9 and TRBJ1-2): DTGVSQNPRHKITKRGQNVTFRCDPISEHNRLYWYRQTLGQGPEFLTYFQNEAQLEKSRLLSDRFSAERPKGSFSTLEIQRTEQGDSAMYLCASSPNELYGYTFGSGTRLTVV.